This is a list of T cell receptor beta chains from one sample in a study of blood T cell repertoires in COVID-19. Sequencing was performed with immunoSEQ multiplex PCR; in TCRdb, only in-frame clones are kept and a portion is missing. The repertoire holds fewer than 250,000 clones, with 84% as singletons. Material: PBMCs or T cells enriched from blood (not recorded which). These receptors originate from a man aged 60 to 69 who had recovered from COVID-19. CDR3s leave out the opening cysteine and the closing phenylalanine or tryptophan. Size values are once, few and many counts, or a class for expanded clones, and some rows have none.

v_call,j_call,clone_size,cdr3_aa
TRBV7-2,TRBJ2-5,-,ASSLTSGGAETQY
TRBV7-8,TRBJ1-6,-,ASSVQGRVNSPLH
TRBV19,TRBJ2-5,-,ASSMGSGGRETQY
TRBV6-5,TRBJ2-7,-,ASSYIGGSNSYEQY
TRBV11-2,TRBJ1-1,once,ASSPETGLMNTEAF
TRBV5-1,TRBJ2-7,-,ASSLALRRQGTTYEQY
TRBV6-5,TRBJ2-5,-,ASSNTRAETQY
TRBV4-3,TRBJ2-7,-,ASSQDGGYEQY
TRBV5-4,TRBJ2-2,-,ASSPAWTGGELF
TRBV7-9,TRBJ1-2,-,ASSGEIGTIYGYT
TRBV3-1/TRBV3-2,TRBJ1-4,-,ASSPGQLNEKLF
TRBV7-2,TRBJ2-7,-,ASSLVQGGQMEQY
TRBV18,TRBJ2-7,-,ASSPQPDRFYEQY
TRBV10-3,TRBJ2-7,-,AIRARDSSGEQY
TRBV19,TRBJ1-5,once,ASSTPPQEYSNQPQH
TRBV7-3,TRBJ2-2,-,ASSFLTGELF
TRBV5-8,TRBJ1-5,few,ASSRRGSNQPQH
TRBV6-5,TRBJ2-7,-,ASSYSSLGGEQY
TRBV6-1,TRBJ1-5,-,ASSEGGRGRHSNQPQH
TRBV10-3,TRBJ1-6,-,AISESYGAGSPLH
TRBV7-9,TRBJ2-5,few,ASSGLVQETQY
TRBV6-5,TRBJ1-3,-,ASKVGRGFGNTIY
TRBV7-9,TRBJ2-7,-,ASSPLWGAEQY